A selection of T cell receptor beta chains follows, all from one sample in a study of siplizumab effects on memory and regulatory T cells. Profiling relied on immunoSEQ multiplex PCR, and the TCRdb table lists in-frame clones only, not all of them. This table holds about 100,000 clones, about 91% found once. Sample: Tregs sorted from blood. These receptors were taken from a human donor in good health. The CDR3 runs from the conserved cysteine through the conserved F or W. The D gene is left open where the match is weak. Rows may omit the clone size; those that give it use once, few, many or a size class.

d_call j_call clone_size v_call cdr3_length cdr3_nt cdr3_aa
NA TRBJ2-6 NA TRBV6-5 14 TGTGCCAGCAGTAGTTCATGGGGGGCCAACGTCCTGACTTTC CASSSSWGANVLTF
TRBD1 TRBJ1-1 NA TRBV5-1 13 TGCGCCAGCAGCTTGGTCGGGACAGCTGAAGCTTTCTTT CASSLVGTAEAFF
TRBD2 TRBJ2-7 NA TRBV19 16 TGTGCCAGTAGTACCCAGGGACTAGCGGGAGTCTACGAGCAGTACTTC CASSTQGLAGVYEQYF
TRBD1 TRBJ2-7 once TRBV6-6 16 TGTGCCAGCAGTTCCCCCCCTGACAGGGTAGAGGCCGAGCAGTACTTC CASSSPPDRVEAEQYF
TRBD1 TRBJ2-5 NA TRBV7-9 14 TGTGCCAGCAGATGGACAGGGGGCGCGGAGACCCAGTACTTC CASRWTGGAETQYF
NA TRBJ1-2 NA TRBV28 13 TGTGCCAGCAGTTTCCCTCAGAACTATGGCTACACCTTC CASSFPQNYGYTF
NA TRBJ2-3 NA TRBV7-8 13 TGTGCCAGCAGCCTACTAATGACAGATACGCAGTATTTT CASSLLMTDTQYF
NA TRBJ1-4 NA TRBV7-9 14 TGTGCCAGCAGCCTGGGGGGGGCTAATGAAAAACTGTTTTTT CASSLGGANEKLFF
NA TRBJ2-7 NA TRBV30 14 TGTGCCTGGAGTGTACAGGGCTTAGGATACGAGCAGTACTTC CAWSVQGLGYEQYF
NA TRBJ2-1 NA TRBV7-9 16 TGTGCCAGCAGCCCCTCGGACTTTAGCTCCTACAATGAGCAGTTCTTC CASSPSDFSSYNEQFF
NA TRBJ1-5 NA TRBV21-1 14 TGTGCCGGTAGGGACAGGGACCCGGGAGGGCCCCAGCATTTT CAGRDRDPGGPQHF
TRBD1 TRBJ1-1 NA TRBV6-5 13 TGTGCCAGCAGTTACGGGAGGGGGCGGAGAGCTTTCTTT CASSYGRGRRAFF
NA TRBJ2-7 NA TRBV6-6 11 TGTGCCAGCAGTCCATTAGGCGAGCAGTACTTC CASSPLGEQYF
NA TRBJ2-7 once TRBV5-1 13 TGCGCCAGCAGCTTGTGGGGGAGTGGCGAGCAGTACTTC CASSLWGSGEQYF
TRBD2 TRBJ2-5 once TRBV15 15 TGTGCCACCAGCAGGGACGGACTAGCAGAAGAGACCCAGTACTTC CATSRDGLAEETQYF
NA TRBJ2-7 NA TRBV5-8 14 TGTGCCAGCAGAAAAGGTCAGGAAGTCAACGAGCAGTACTTC CASRKGQEVNEQYF
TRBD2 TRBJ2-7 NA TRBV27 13 TGTGCCAGCAGTTTATTATTAGGCGGGAGGGTGTACTTC CASSLLLGGRVYF
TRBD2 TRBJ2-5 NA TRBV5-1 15 TGCGCCAGCAGGGAACTAGCGGGAGACCGAGAGACCCAGTACTTC CASRELAGDRETQYF
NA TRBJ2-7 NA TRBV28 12 TGTGCCAGCAGGGAGGGTACCTACGAGCAGTACTTC CASREGTYEQYF
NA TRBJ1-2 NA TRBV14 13 TGTGCCAGCAGCCTGGGACACCCCCATGGCTACACCTTC CASSLGHPHGYTF
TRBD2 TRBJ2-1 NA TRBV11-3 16 TGTGCCAGCAGCGAACGGACTAGCGGGAGAGGCGATGAGCAGTTCTTC CASSERTSGRGDEQFF
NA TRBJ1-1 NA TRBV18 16 TGTGCCAGCTCACCTAGGCCACATACAGGGAACACTGAAGCTTTCTTT CASSPRPHTGNTEAFF
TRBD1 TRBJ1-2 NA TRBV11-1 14 TGTGCCAGCAGCTTACTTCTCAGGGGGGAAGGCTACACCTTC CASSLLLRGEGYTF
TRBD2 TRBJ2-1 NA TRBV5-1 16 TGCGCCAGCAGCGCGACCAGCGGGAGGGCTGGGGATGAGCAGTTCTTC CASSATSGRAGDEQFF
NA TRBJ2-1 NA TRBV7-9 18 TGTGCCAGCAGCCCCTTCCCCTCTAGCGCGAGCTCCTACAATGAGCAGTTCTTC CASSPFPSSASSYNEQFF
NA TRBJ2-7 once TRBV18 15 TGTGCCAGCTCACCACCAGCCGCCAGGACCTACGAGCAGTACTTC CASSPPAARTYEQYF
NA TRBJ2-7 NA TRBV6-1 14 TGTGCCAGCAGTGTACAGGGAGACCAATACGAGCAGTACTTC CASSVQGDQYEQYF
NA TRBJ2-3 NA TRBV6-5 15 TGTGCCAGCAGTTACCGTCGAGTTAGTTCAGATACGCAGTATTTT CASSYRRVSSDTQYF
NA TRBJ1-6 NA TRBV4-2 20 TGTGCCAGCAGCCAAGATTGGACCTGGACGGAGAGCTCCTATAATTCACCCCTCCACTTT CASSQDWTWTESSYNSPLHF
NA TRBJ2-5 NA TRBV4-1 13 TGCGCCAGCAGCCTACGTCCGACAGAGACCCAGTACTTC CASSLRPTETQYF
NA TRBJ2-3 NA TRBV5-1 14 TGCGCCAGCAGCTGGGGGGCGGGAGCCGATACGCAGTATTTT CASSWGAGADTQYF
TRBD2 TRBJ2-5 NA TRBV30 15 TGTGCCTGGAGTGTAAGGGCTAGCGGGAGAGAGACCCAGTACTTC CAWSVRASGRETQYF
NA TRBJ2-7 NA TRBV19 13 TGTGCCAGTAGTCCCGCAGGGCTAGGCGAGCAGTACTTC CASSPAGLGEQYF
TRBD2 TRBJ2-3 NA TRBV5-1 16 TGCGCCAGCAGCCCGAATCTTCTAGCGGGGGCAGATACGCAGTATTTT CASSPNLLAGADTQYF
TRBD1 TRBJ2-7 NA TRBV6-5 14 TGTGCCAGCAGTTTCAGGGGGCTGCTGGACGAGCAGTACTTC CASSFRGLLDEQYF
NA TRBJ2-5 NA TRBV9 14 TGTGCCAGCAGCCCCCCGGGGCTCCAAGAGACCCAGTACTTC CASSPPGLQETQYF
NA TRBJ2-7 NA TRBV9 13 TGTGCCAGCAGCGTTGGACAGAACTACGAGCAGTACTTC CASSVGQNYEQYF
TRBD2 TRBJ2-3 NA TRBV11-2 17 TGTGCCAGCAGCCGCAGGACTAGCGGGAGAGGCACAGATACGCAGTATTTT CASSRRTSGRGTDTQYF
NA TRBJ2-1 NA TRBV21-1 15 TGTGCCAGCAGCTCACGACAGGGGGCTTCCAATGAGCAGTTCTTC CASSSRQGASNEQFF
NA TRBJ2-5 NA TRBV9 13 TGTGCCAGCAGCGGATCTGGGTGGGGGACCCAGTACTTC CASSGSGWGTQYF
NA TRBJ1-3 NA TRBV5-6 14 TGTGCCAGCAGCCGGCGGGCCTCTGGAAACACCATATATTTT CASSRRASGNTIYF
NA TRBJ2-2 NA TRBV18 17 TGTGCCAGCTCACCGGTATTGGGTAGGAGCTACACCGGGGAGCTGTTTTTT CASSPVLGRSYTGELFF
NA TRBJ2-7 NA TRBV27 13 TGTGCCAGCAGTAGCGCCCACTCCTACGAGCAGTACTTC CASSSAHSYEQYF
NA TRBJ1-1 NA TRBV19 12 TGTGCCAGTAGTAACACGGGCACTGAAGCTTTCTTT CASSNTGTEAFF
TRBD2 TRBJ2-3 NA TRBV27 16 TGTGCCACCAAAAGCGCGAGGACTAGGAGCACAGATACGCAGTATTTT CATKSARTRSTDTQYF
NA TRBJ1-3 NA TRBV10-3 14 TGTGCCATCAGTGACAGGAGCTCTGGAAACACCATATATTTT CAISDRSSGNTIYF
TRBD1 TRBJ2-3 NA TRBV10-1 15 TGCGCCAGCAGTGAGTTGACAGGGGAGGTGGATACGCAGTATTTT CASSELTGEVDTQYF
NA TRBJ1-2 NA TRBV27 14 TGTGCCAGCAGTTTTAATGCGGGATCTGATGGCTACACCTTC CASSFNAGSDGYTF
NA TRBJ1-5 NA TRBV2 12 TGTGCCAGTAACAGGAGGGATCAGCCCCAGCATTTT CASNRRDQPQHF
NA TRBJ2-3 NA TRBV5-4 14 TGTGCCAGCAGCTGGGGATTTTCCACAGATACGCAGTATTTT CASSWGFSTDTQYF
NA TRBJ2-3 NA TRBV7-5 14 TGTGCCAGAAGCCGACTAGCGGGTCCAGATACGCAGTATTTT CARSRLAGPDTQYF
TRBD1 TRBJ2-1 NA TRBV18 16 TGTGCCAGCTCACCACGGACAGGGAGCTCCTACAATGAGCAGTTCTTC CASSPRTGSSYNEQFF
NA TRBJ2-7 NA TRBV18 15 TGTGCCAGCTCACCAAGAACAGGGCTTAACTACGAGCAGTACTTC CASSPRTGLNYEQYF
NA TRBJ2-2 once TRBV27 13 TGTGCCAGCAGTTATAGGGTTTCCGGGGAGCTGTTTTTT CASSYRVSGELFF
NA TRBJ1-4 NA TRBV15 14 TGTGCCACCAGCACCGGGGGGGCAGATGAAAAACTGTTTTTT CATSTGGADEKLFF